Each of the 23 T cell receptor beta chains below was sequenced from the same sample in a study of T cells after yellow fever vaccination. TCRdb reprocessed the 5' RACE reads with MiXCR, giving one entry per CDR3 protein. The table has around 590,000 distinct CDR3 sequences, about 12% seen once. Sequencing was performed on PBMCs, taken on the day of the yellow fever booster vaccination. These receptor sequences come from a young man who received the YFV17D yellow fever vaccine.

For the CDR3, the DNA is TGCAGTTCCTATGGACAGAGCTCCTACGAGCAGTACTTC. As protein: CSSYGQSSYEQYF. The chain carries TRBV20-1 and TRBJ2-7; possible D gene TRBD1, 6 bases. Trimming removed 8 bases from V and 0 bases from J, with 14 bases in between. This CDR3 is 13 amino acids long. Germline V gene lookup returns CDR1 DFQATT and CDR2 SNEGSKA (reference sequence).

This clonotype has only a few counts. In nucleotides, the CDR3 is TGTGCCAGCAGTCCCCAGGACCGATACACCGGGGAGCTGTTTTTT. The encoded protein is CASSPQDRYTGELFF. The chain links TRBV6-1 to TRBJ2-2; D unclear. Germline-derived CDR1 and CDR2 are MNHNS and SASEGT. The V and J ends lost 5 bases and 3 bases respectively, with 13 bases between them. This CDR3 is built from 15 residues.

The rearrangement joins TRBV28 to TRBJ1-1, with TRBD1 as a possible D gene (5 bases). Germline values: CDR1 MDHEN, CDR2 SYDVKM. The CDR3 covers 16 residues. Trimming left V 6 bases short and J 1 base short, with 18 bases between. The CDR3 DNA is TGTGCCAGCAGGGGGGTGAGGACACCCAAGAACACTGAAGCTTTCTTT. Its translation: CASRGVRTPKNTEAFF.

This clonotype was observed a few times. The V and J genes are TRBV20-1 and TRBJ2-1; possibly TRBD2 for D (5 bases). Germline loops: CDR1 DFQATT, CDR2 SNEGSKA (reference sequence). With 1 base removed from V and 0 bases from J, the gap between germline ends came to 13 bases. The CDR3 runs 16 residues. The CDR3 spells CSARVGLLSSYNEQFF. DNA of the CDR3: TGCAGTGCTAGAGTAGGACTCCTGAGCTCCTACAATGAGCAGTTCTTC.

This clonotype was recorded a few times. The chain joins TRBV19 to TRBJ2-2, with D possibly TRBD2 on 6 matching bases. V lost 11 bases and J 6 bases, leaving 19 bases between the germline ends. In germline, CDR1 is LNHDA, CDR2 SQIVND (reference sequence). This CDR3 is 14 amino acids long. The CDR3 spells CAGGSGSYAGELFF. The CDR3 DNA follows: TGTGCCGGGGGGAGCGGGTCGTATGCCGGGGAGCTGTTTTTT.

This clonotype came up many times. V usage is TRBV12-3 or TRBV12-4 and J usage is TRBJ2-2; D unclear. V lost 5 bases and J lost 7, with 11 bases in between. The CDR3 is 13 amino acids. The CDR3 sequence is CASSRDGRGELFF. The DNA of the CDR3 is TGTGCCAGCAGTAGAGATGGTCGCGGGGAGCTGTTTTTT.

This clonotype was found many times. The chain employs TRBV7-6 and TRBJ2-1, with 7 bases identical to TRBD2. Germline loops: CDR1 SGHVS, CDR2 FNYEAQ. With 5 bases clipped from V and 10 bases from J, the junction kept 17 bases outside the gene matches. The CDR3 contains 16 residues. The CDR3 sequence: CASSPGVGEGNSEQFF. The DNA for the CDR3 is TGTGCCAGCAGCCCGGGGGTGGGGGAGGGCAACTCGGAGCAGTTCTTC.

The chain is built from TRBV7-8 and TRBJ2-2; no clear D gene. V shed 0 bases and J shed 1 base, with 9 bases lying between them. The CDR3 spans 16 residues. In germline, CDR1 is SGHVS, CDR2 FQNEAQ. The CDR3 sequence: CASSLALALNTGELFF. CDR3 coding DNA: TGTGCCAGCAGCTTAGCGCTGGCGCTGAACACCGGGGAGCTGTTTTTT.

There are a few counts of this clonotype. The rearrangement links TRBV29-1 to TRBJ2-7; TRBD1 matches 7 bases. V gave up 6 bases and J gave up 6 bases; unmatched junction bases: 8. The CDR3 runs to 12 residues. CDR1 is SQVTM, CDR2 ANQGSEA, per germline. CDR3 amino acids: CSVRQGIAEQYF. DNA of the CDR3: TGCAGCGTGCGACAGGGAATCGCCGAGCAGTACTTC.

The CDR3 loop is CSVEPGGADTQYF. CDR3 sequence (DNA): TGCAGCGTTGAACCAGGAGGGGCAGATACGCAGTATTTT. V and J are TRBV29-1 and TRBJ2-3; D might be TRBD2 (6 bases). Trimming pared 2 bases from V and 4 bases from J, leaving 10 bases between. The CDR3 covers 13 residues. Per the germline V gene, CDR1 is SQVTM and CDR2 is ANQGSEA.

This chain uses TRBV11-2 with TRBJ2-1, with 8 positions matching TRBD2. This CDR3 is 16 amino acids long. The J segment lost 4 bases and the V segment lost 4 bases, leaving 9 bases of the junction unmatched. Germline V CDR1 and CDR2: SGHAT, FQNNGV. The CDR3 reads CASSWPYSGKYNEQFF. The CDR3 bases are TGTGCCAGCAGCTGGCCTTATAGCGGGAAATACAATGAGCAGTTCTTC.

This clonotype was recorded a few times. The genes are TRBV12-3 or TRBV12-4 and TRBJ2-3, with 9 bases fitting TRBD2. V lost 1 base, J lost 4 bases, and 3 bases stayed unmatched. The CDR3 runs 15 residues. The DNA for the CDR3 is TGTGCCAGCAGTTTAGGCGGGAGGGCTGCAGATACGCAGTATTTT. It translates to CASSLGGRAADTQYF.

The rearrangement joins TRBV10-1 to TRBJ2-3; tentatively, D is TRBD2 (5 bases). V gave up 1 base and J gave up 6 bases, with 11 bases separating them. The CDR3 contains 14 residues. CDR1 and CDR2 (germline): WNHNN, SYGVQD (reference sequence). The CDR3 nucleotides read TGCGCCAGCAGTGAGTTAGTGGGAGCCGATACGCAGTATTTT. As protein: CASSELVGADTQYF.

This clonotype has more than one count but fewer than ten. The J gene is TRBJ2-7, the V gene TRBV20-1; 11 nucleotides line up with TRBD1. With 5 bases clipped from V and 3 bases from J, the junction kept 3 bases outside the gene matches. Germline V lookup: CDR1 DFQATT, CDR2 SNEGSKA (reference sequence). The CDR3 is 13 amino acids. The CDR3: CSAPGQGVYEQYF. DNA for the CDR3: TGCAGTGCTCCGGGACAGGGGGTCTACGAGCAGTACTTC.

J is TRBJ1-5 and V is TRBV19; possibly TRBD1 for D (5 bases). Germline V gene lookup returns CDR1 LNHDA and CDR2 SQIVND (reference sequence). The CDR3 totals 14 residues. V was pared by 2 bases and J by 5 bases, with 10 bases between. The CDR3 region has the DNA TGTGCCAGTAGTATACAAGGGGTCGATCAGCCCCAGCATTTT. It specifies CASSIQGVDQPQHF.

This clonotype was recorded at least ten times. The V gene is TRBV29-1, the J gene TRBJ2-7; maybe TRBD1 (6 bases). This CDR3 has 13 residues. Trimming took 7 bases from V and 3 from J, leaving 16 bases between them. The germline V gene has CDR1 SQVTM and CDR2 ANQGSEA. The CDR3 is CSAGIGTLYEQYF. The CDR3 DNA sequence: TGCAGCGCCGGGATCGGGACACTCTACGAGCAGTACTTC.

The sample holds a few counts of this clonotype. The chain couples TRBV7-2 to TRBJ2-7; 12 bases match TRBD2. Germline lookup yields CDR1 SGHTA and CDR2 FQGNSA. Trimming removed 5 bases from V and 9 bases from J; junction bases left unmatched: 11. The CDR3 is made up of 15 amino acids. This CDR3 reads CASSPTTLAGGVQYF. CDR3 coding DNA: TGTGCCAGCAGCCCTACTACTCTAGCGGGAGGGGTGCAGTACTTC.

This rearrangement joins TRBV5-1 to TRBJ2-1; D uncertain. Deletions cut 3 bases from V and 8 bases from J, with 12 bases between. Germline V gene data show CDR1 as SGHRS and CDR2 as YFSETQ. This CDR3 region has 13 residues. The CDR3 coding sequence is TGCGCCAGCAGCTCTGACGCGGCGTATGAGCAGTTCTTC. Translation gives CASSSDAAYEQFF.

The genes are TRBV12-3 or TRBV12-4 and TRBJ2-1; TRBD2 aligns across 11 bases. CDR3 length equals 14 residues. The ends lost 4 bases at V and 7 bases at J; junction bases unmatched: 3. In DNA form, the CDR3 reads TGTGCCAGCAGTTCGGGACTAGCGGCGAATGAGCAGTTCTTC. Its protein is CASSSGLAANEQFF.

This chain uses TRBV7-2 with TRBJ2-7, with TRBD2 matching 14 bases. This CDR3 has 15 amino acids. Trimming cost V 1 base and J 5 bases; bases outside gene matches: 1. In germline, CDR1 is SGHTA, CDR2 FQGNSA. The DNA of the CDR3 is TGTGCCAGCAGCTTAGGGGGACTAGCGGGAGACGAGCAGTACTTC. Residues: CASSLGGLAGDEQYF.

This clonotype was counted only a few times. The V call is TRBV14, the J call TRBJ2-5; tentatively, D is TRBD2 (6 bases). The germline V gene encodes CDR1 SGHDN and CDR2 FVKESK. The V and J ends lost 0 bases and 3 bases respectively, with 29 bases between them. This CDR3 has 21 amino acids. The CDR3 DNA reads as TGTGCCAGCAGCCAAGATGTTTCTTCTCCGGCTCCCTGGCGGGAAAAAGAGACCCAGTACTTC. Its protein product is CASSQDVSSPAPWREKETQYF. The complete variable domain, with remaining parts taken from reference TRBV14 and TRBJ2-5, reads EAGVTQFPSHSVIEKGQTVTLRCDPISGHDNLYWYRRVMGKEIKFLLHFVKESKQDESGMPNNRFLAERTGGTYSTLKVQPAELEDSGVYFCASSQDVSSPAPWREKETQYFGPGTRLLVL.

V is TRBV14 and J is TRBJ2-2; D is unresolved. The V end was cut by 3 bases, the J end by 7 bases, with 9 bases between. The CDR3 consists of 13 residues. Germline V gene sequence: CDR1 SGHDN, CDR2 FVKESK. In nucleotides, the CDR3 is TGTGCCAGCAGCCACTTCAATGGCGGGGAGCTGTTTTTT. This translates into CASSHFNGGELFF.

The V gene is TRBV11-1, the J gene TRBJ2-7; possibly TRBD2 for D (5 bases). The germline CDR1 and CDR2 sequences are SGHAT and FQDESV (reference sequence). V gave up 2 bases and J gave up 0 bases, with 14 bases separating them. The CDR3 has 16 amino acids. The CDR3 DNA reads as TGTGCCAGCAGCTTAATTAATCCACGGGACTCCTACGAGCAGTACTTC. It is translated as CASSLINPRDSYEQYF.